This T cell receptor beta chain is drawn from a study of T cell repertoires in cytomegalovirus infection. TCRdb reprocessed the reads via MiXCR and lists one record per CDR3 protein. This table holds around 450,000 distinct CDR3 sequences, about a third found once. Details on this clonotype: Its antigen remains unknown.

Whole-study findings and limits: Clonotypes of TCR beta that were HLA-C-restricted and CMV-specific dominated the ex vivo response.

Deletions cut 0 bases from V and 2 bases from J, with 5 bases between. In germline, CDR1 is MRHNA, CDR2 SNTAGT. The CDR3 runs 15 residues. The chain combines TRBV6-4 with TRBJ2-6; D is perhaps TRBD1 (5 bases). Sequencing was performed on PBMCs. This clonotype originated in a human donor in good health (CMV status not recorded). Some clones in this sample may be carry-over from other donors' samples. CDR3 loop: CASSDSGAGANVLTF. The CDR3 DNA sequence: TGTGCCAGCAGTGACTCAGGGGCTGGGGCCAACGTCCTGACTTTC.